The rows below give T cell receptor beta chains drawn from one sample of a study of blood T cell repertoires in COVID-19. TCRdb's table, derived via immunoSEQ multiplex PCR, lists solely in-frame clones and lacks some. The sample has roughly 78,000 clones, more than 70% seen once. Sequences were obtained from peripheral blood. These receptor sequences come from a man in his forties or fifties with COVID-19, enrolled during active disease. Both conserved end residues are part of each CDR3. Fields, in order: clone size, V gene, D gene, J gene, CDR3 DNA, CDR3 protein. A D gene is named only where the DNA matches it firmly. Not every row has a clone size; where given, it reads once, few, many or a size class.

clone_size: NA
v_call: TRBV6-2/TRBV6-3
d_call: TRBD1
j_call: TRBJ2-1
cdr3_nt: TGTGCCAGCAGTTACCGGGACAGCTCCTACAATGAGCAGTTCTTC
cdr3_aa: CASSYRDSSYNEQFF

clone_size: NA
v_call: TRBV24-1
d_call: TRBD2
j_call: TRBJ2-1
cdr3_nt: TGTGCCACCAGTGACAACCGAGCGGGGGAAGTTGAGCAGTTCTTC
cdr3_aa: CATSDNRAGEVEQFF

clone_size: NA
v_call: TRBV5-1
d_call: TRBD2
j_call: TRBJ2-7
cdr3_nt: TGCGCCAGCCGGAGGACTAGCGGGAGCGGAGAGCAGTACTTC
cdr3_aa: CASRRTSGSGEQYF

clone_size: NA
v_call: TRBV28
d_call: NA
j_call: TRBJ1-4
cdr3_nt: TGTGCCAGCAGTCCAGGCGGGAGCTACGAAAAACTGTTTTTT
cdr3_aa: CASSPGGSYEKLFF

clone_size: few
v_call: TRBV7-9
d_call: NA
j_call: TRBJ2-6
cdr3_nt: TGTGCCAGCACCACGGGACACTCCTACGTCCTGACTTTC
cdr3_aa: CASTTGHSYVLTF

clone_size: NA
v_call: TRBV7-2
d_call: NA
j_call: TRBJ2-7
cdr3_nt: TGTGCCAGCAGCTTAGTTGATAGCGGAGTCTACGAGCAGTACTTC
cdr3_aa: CASSLVDSGVYEQYF

clone_size: NA
v_call: TRBV19
d_call: NA
j_call: TRBJ1-1
cdr3_nt: TGTGCCAGTAGCTCAGGGTTCGCTGAAGCTTTCTTT
cdr3_aa: CASSSGFAEAFF

clone_size: NA
v_call: TRBV5-4
d_call: NA
j_call: TRBJ2-5
cdr3_nt: TGTGCCAGCAGCTCGCAAGAGACCCAGTACTTC
cdr3_aa: CASSSQETQYF

clone_size: NA
v_call: TRBV5-8
d_call: NA
j_call: TRBJ2-5
cdr3_nt: TGTGCCAGCAGCTTGGGACAGGATGGGGAGACCCAGTACTTC
cdr3_aa: CASSLGQDGETQYF

clone_size: NA
v_call: TRBV5-4
d_call: NA
j_call: TRBJ1-1
cdr3_nt: TGTGCCAGCAGCTTCTGGGGCGTAAACACTGAAGCTTTCTTT
cdr3_aa: CASSFWGVNTEAFF

clone_size: NA
v_call: TRBV4-3
d_call: TRBD1
j_call: TRBJ1-2
cdr3_nt: TGCGCCAGCAGCCAAGATCTCCGAGGGGACAGGGCGACCTATGGCTACACCTTC
cdr3_aa: CASSQDLRGDRATYGYTF

clone_size: NA
v_call: TRBV29-1
d_call: TRBD1
j_call: TRBJ2-2
cdr3_nt: TGCAGCGTTGCGGGACAGGGTGACACCGGGGAGCTGTTTTTT
cdr3_aa: CSVAGQGDTGELFF

clone_size: few
v_call: TRBV7-2
d_call: TRBD1
j_call: TRBJ1-2
cdr3_nt: TGTGCCAGCAGCCGACAGGGGGGCTATGGCTACACCTTC
cdr3_aa: CASSRQGGYGYTF

clone_size: NA
v_call: TRBV11-2
d_call: TRBD1
j_call: TRBJ2-3
cdr3_nt: TGTGCCAGCAGCTCCGGACAGGAGCCCCCCACAGATACGCAGTATTTT
cdr3_aa: CASSSGQEPPTDTQYF

clone_size: once
v_call: TRBV19
d_call: NA
j_call: TRBJ1-2
cdr3_nt: TGTGCCAGTAGTATCAGGGTTGGCTATGGCTACACCTTC
cdr3_aa: CASSIRVGYGYTF

clone_size: NA
v_call: TRBV24-1
d_call: TRBD2
j_call: TRBJ2-3
cdr3_nt: TGTGCCACCAGTGATGAAGCAACTAGCGCCGGCACAGATACGCAGTATTTT
cdr3_aa: CATSDEATSAGTDTQYF

clone_size: NA
v_call: TRBV10-3
d_call: NA
j_call: TRBJ2-2
cdr3_nt: TGTGCCATGGGGCGGTCGAACACCGGGGAGCTGTTTTTT
cdr3_aa: CAMGRSNTGELFF

clone_size: once
v_call: TRBV24-1
d_call: NA
j_call: TRBJ2-1
cdr3_nt: TGTGCCACCAGTGAAGACAAGTTCTCAAAGCAGTTCTTC
cdr3_aa: CATSEDKFSKQFF

clone_size: NA
v_call: TRBV5-6
d_call: NA
j_call: TRBJ2-1
cdr3_nt: TGTGCCAGCAGCGACAGACAGAATGAGCAGTTCTTC
cdr3_aa: CASSDRQNEQFF

clone_size: NA
v_call: TRBV19
d_call: NA
j_call: TRBJ1-5
cdr3_nt: TGTGCCAGTAGTATCCGGGACATTTATTTGAGCAATCAGCCCCAGCATTTT
cdr3_aa: CASSIRDIYLSNQPQHF

clone_size: few
v_call: TRBV3-1/TRBV3-2
d_call: TRBD1
j_call: TRBJ2-1
cdr3_nt: TGTGCCAGCAGCGCCCGTCCGTCGGGACAGACAAATGAGCAGTTCTTC
cdr3_aa: CASSARPSGQTNEQFF

clone_size: NA
v_call: TRBV5-4
d_call: TRBD2
j_call: TRBJ2-2
cdr3_nt: TGTGCCAGCAGCCTTAGCGGGAGTGGCGGGGAGCTGTTTTTT
cdr3_aa: CASSLSGSGGELFF

clone_size: NA
v_call: TRBV10-2
d_call: NA
j_call: TRBJ2-1
cdr3_nt: TGCGCCAGCACTATTATCAGGGAATCGGGCAATGAGCAGTTCTTC
cdr3_aa: CASTIIRESGNEQFF

clone_size: NA
v_call: TRBV5-4
d_call: NA
j_call: TRBJ1-5
cdr3_nt: TGTGCCAGCAGCTTGAACAGGGATCAGCCCCAGCATTTT
cdr3_aa: CASSLNRDQPQHF

clone_size: NA
v_call: TRBV4-1
d_call: NA
j_call: TRBJ1-1
cdr3_nt: TGCGCCAGCAGCCAAGTATCAGGGATCGCTGAAGCTTTCTTT
cdr3_aa: CASSQVSGIAEAFF

clone_size: NA
v_call: TRBV14
d_call: NA
j_call: TRBJ2-7
cdr3_nt: TGTGCCAGCAGCCAAGGTACAGCTGGGCAGTACTTC
cdr3_aa: CASSQGTAGQYF

clone_size: few
v_call: TRBV28
d_call: TRBD1
j_call: TRBJ1-4
cdr3_nt: TGTGCCAGCAGTTCGCAGGGGGCCGGGGAAAAACTGTTTTTT
cdr3_aa: CASSSQGAGEKLFF

clone_size: NA
v_call: TRBV7-9
d_call: NA
j_call: TRBJ2-1
cdr3_nt: TGTGCCAGCAGCTTCATCTTCGGGAATGAGCAGTTCTTC
cdr3_aa: CASSFIFGNEQFF

clone_size: few
v_call: TRBV7-2
d_call: TRBD1
j_call: TRBJ1-4
cdr3_nt: TGTGCCAGCGGGGACAGGGGGCGTGGAAAACTGTTTTTT
cdr3_aa: CASGDRGRGKLFF

clone_size: medium-sized
v_call: TRBV4-1
d_call: NA
j_call: TRBJ1-1
cdr3_nt: TGCGCCAGCAGACCCCCTGGGAGCTCTGAAGCTTTCTTT
cdr3_aa: CASRPPGSSEAFF

clone_size: NA
v_call: TRBV5-1
d_call: TRBD1
j_call: TRBJ2-5
cdr3_nt: TGCGCCAGCACCATTCAGGGGGCCCAAGAGACCCAGTACTTC
cdr3_aa: CASTIQGAQETQYF

clone_size: NA
v_call: TRBV7-2
d_call: NA
j_call: TRBJ2-7
cdr3_nt: TGTGCCAGCAGCTTAGGGTTGAGGAGGGGGGGTAGCTCCTACGAGCAGTACTTC
cdr3_aa: CASSLGLRRGGSSYEQYF

clone_size: NA
v_call: TRBV7-2
d_call: NA
j_call: TRBJ1-3
cdr3_nt: TGTGCCAGCAGCGCCGACAGGGGAAACACCATATATTTT
cdr3_aa: CASSADRGNTIYF

clone_size: NA
v_call: TRBV29-1
d_call: TRBD1
j_call: TRBJ2-3
cdr3_nt: TGCAGCGTTGATCAGGGGGCCACAGATACGCAGTATTTT
cdr3_aa: CSVDQGATDTQYF

clone_size: NA
v_call: TRBV15
d_call: NA
j_call: TRBJ2-3
cdr3_nt: TGTGCCACCAGCGGGATAGCGGCTAGCACAGATACGCAGTATTTT
cdr3_aa: CATSGIAASTDTQYF

clone_size: NA
v_call: TRBV30
d_call: NA
j_call: TRBJ1-6
cdr3_nt: TGTGCCTGGAGCAGGGAGGGCTATAATTCACCCCTCCACTTT
cdr3_aa: CAWSREGYNSPLHF

clone_size: NA
v_call: TRBV10-3
d_call: NA
j_call: TRBJ2-3
cdr3_nt: TGTGCCATCAGTGTGTCCGGGTCCACAGATACGCAGTATTTT
cdr3_aa: CAISVSGSTDTQYF

clone_size: NA
v_call: TRBV29-1
d_call: NA
j_call: TRBJ2-5
cdr3_nt: TGCAGCGTTGAAGGGTTTCCAGGGGGGGAGACCCAGTACTTC
cdr3_aa: CSVEGFPGGETQYF

clone_size: NA
v_call: TRBV5-1
d_call: NA
j_call: TRBJ2-2
cdr3_nt: TGCGCCAGCACCCCAGGTGGCGGGCACACCGGGGAGCTGTTTTTT
cdr3_aa: CASTPGGGHTGELFF

clone_size: NA
v_call: TRBV6-1
d_call: NA
j_call: TRBJ2-3
cdr3_nt: TGTGCCAGCAGTGAATCTCAGGGGTGGAGCACAGATACGCAGTATTTT
cdr3_aa: CASSESQGWSTDTQYF

clone_size: NA
v_call: TRBV28
d_call: TRBD2
j_call: TRBJ2-1
cdr3_nt: TGTGCCAGCAATAAAGCGGGAGGGGGTCGGTTTGAGCAGTTCTTC
cdr3_aa: CASNKAGGGRFEQFF

clone_size: NA
v_call: TRBV4-1
d_call: NA
j_call: TRBJ2-4
cdr3_nt: TGCGCCAGCAGCCAAGACAAGGGGATCACAGGCCTGGGGGCCAAAAACATTCAGTACTTC
cdr3_aa: CASSQDKGITGLGAKNIQYF

clone_size: NA
v_call: TRBV2
d_call: NA
j_call: TRBJ2-2
cdr3_nt: TGTGCCAGCACCGAGCGGGTTACCTACACCGGGGAGCTGTTTTTT
cdr3_aa: CASTERVTYTGELFF

clone_size: NA
v_call: TRBV19
d_call: NA
j_call: TRBJ1-1
cdr3_nt: TGTGCCAGTAGTATAGGCCAATCCAGGAGGGTTGGAGCTTTCTTT
cdr3_aa: CASSIGQSRRVGAFF

clone_size: NA
v_call: TRBV7-6
d_call: NA
j_call: TRBJ2-7
cdr3_nt: TGTGCCAGCAGCAATACAGGTCCCCCCTACGAGCAGTACTTC
cdr3_aa: CASSNTGPPYEQYF

clone_size: NA
v_call: TRBV7-2
d_call: TRBD1
j_call: TRBJ1-1
cdr3_nt: TGTGCCAGCAGCTTCGGACAGGGGAACACTGAAGCTTTCTTT
cdr3_aa: CASSFGQGNTEAFF

clone_size: NA
v_call: TRBV7-9
d_call: TRBD1
j_call: TRBJ2-7
cdr3_nt: TGTGCCAGCAGCGCCGGACAGGGGGTCCACGAGCAGTACTTC
cdr3_aa: CASSAGQGVHEQYF

clone_size: once
v_call: TRBV2
d_call: TRBD1
j_call: TRBJ1-1
cdr3_nt: TGTGCCAGCAGGGACAGGGGAAGGACTGAAGCTTTCTTT
cdr3_aa: CASRDRGRTEAFF